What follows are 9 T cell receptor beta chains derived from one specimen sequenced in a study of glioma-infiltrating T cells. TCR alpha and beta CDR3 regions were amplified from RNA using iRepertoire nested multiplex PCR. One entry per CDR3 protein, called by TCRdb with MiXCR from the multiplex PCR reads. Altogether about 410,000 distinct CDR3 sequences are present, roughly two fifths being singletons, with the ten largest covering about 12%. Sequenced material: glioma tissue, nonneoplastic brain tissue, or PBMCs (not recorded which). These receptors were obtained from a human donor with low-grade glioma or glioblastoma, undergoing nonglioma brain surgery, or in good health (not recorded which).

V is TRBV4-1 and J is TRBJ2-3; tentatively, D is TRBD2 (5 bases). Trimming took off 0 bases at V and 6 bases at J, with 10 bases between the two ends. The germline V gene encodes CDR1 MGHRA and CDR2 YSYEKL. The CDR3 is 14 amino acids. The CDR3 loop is CASSQDRTLDTQYF. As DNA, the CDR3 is TGCGCCAGCAGCCAAGATAGGACTTTGGATACGCAGTATTTT.

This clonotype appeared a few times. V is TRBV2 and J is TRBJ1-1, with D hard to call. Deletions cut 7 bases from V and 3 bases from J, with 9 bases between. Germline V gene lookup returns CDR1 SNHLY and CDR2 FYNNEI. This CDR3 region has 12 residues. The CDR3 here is CASTRRHTEAFF. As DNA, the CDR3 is TGTGCCAGCACACGACGTCACACTGAAGCTTTCTTT.

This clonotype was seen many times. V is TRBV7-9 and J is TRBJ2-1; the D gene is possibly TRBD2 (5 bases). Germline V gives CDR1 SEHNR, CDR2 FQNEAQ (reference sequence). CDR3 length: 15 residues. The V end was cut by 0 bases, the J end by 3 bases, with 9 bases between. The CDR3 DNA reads TGTGCCAGCAGCTTAGCGGGAGCAGTCTACAATGAGCAGTTCTTC. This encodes CASSLAGAVYNEQFF. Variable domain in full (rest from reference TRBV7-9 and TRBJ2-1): DTGVSQNPRHKITKRGQNVTFRCDPISEHNRLYWYRQTLGQGPEFLTYFQNEAQLEKSRLLSDRFSAERPKGSFSTLEIQRTEQGDSAMYLCASSLAGAVYNEQFFGPGTRLTVL.

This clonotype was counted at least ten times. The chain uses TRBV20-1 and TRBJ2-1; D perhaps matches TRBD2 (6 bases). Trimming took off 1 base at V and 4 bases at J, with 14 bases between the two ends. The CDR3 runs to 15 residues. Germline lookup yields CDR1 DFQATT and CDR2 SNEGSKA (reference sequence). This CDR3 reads CSARVAGLLYNEQFF. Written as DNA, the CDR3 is TGCAGTGCTAGAGTGGCGGGACTTCTATACAATGAGCAGTTCTTC.

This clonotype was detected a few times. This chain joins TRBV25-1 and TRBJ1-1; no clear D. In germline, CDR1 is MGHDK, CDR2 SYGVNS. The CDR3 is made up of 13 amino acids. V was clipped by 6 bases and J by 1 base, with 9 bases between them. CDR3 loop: CASSPPKNTEAFF. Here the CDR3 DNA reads TGTGCCAGCAGCCCCCCCAAGAACACTGAAGCTTTCTTT.

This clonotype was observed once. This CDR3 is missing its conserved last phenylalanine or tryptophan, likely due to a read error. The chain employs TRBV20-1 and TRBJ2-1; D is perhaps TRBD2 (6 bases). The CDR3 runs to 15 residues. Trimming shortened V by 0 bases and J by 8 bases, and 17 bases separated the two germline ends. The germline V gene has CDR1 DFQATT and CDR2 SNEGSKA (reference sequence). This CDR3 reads CSAREQFGSGDEQFY. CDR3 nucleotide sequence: TGCAGTGCTAGAGAACAGTTCGGGAGTGGGGATGAGCAGTTCTAC.

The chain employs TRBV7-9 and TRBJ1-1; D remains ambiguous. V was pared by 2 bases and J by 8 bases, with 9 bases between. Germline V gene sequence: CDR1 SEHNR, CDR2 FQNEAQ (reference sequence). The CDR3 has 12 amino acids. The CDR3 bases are TGTGCCAGCAGCTTATTTGTGGCGGAAGCTTTCTTT. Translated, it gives CASSLFVAEAFF.

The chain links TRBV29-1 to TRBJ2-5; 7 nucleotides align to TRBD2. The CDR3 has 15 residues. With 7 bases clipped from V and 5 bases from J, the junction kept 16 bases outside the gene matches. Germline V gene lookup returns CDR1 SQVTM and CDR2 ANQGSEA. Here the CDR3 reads CSAIAATSFRETQYF. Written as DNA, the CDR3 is TGCAGCGCTATTGCGGCGACTAGCTTTCGGGAGACCCAGTACTTC.

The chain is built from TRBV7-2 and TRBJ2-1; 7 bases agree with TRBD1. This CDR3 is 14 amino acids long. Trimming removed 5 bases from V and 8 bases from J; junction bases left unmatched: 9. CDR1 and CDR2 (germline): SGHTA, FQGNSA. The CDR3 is CASSKLTGIDEQFF. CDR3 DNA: TGTGCCAGCAGCAAATTGACAGGGATTGATGAGCAGTTCTTC.